Each of the 32 T cell receptor beta chains below was sequenced from the same sample in a study of CD8+ T cells in alopecia areata. Reverse transcribed after extraction, RNA yielded cDNA as the sequencing template. TCRdb keeps only in-frame clones here, not all; method: immunoSEQ multiplex PCR. The table shows about 140,000 clones, with around 87% occurring only once. Treatment given: oral pan-JAK inhibitor, 5-10 mg twice daily. Sample: CD8+ T cells sorted from blood, taken at week 4, from a patient treated with tofacitinib. These receptors originate from a human donor with alopecia areata.

For this clone: One end of the junction is discordant with germline, which a read error may explain. The gene calls are TRBV19 and TRBJ2-1; 8 positions agree with TRBD1. Germline V lookup: CDR1 LNHDA, CDR2 SQIVND (reference sequence). The CDR3 length is 15 residues. CDR3 amino acids: CASSVDRGAYNEQFF. The DNA of the CDR3 is TGTGCCAGTAGTGTAGACAGGGGCGCCTACAATGAGCAGTTCTTC.

V is TRBV9 and J is TRBJ1-1; D call uncertain. Germline CDR1 reads SGDLS; CDR2 reads YYNGEE. Trimming pared 5 bases from V and 0 bases from J, leaving 11 bases between. The length of the CDR3 is 14 residues. The CDR3 reads CASRETDMNTEAFF. In nucleotides, the CDR3 is TGTGCCAGCAGGGAGACTGACATGAACACTGAAGCTTTCTTT.

The chain has TRBV7-8 and TRBJ2-3; a weak D match, TRBD2 (6 bases). Trimming took off 7 bases at V and 4 bases at J, with 12 bases between the two ends. CDR1 and CDR2 (germline): SGHVS, FQNEAQ. CDR3 length equals 13 residues. Here the CDR3 reads CASTPTGADTQYF. The CDR3 DNA follows: TGTGCCAGCACACCAACGGGAGCAGATACGCAGTATTTT.

The gene calls are TRBV5-1 and TRBJ2-1; 8 bases match TRBD1. The germline gives CDR1 SGHRS, CDR2 YFSETQ. The trim removed 0 bases at V and 7 bases at J, leaving 6 bases unmatched. The CDR3 contains 15 residues. CDR3 nucleotides: TGCGCCAGCAGCTTGGGACAGGGGAGTAGGAATGAGCAGTTCTTC. This gives the protein CASSLGQGSRNEQFF.

This sequence joins TRBV11-3 and TRBJ2-5; 11 bases fit TRBD2. The J segment lost 3 bases and the V segment lost 4 bases, leaving 4 bases of the junction unmatched. The CDR3 runs to 15 residues. Germline CDR1 is SGHNT and CDR2 is YENEEA. This chain's CDR3 is CASSSSGLAEETQYF. For the CDR3, the DNA is TGTGCCAGCAGCTCTTCGGGACTAGCGGAAGAGACCCAGTACTTC.

The table lists this clone with a count of one. The chain combines TRBV29-1 with TRBJ2-7; 12 bases line up with TRBD2. The CDR3 runs to 18 residues. V trimming: 0 bases; J trimming: 0 bases; junction bases outside the gene matches: 9. The germline V gene encodes CDR1 SQVTM and CDR2 ANQGSEA. CDR3: CSVEDLRTSGVSSYEQYF. The CDR3 nucleotides read TGCAGCGTTGAAGATTTGAGGACTAGCGGGGTCAGCTCCTACGAGCAGTACTTC.

The CDR3 nucleotides read TGCGCCAGCAGCTTGCTTATAGCGCCCAACAATGAGCAGTTCTTC. Its translation: CASSLLIAPNNEQFF. The chain employs TRBV5-1 and TRBJ2-1, with TRBD2 as a possible D gene (5 bases). The CDR3 contains 15 residues. The germline V and J ends were trimmed by 1 base and 5 bases, with 13 bases remaining between them. Germline V gene sequence: CDR1 SGHRS, CDR2 YFSETQ.

This chain uses TRBV12-5 with TRBJ1-1, with 10 bases aligning to TRBD1. The CDR3 runs 15 residues. CDR1 is LGHNT, CDR2 FRNRAP, per germline. The CDR3 sequence: CADGTGALSNTEAFF. In DNA, the CDR3 is TGTGCAGACGGGACAGGGGCGTTATCGAACACTGAAGCTTTCTTT.

This CDR3 reads CASSWGPATYEQYF. The CDR3 DNA reads as TGCGCCAGCAGCTGGGGACCTGCCACCTACGAGCAGTACTTC. The rearrangement uses TRBV5-1 and TRBJ2-7; the D call may be TRBD1 or TRBD2 (5 bases each). Deletions cut 3 bases from V and 2 bases from J, with 12 bases between. Germline lookup yields CDR1 SGHRS and CDR2 YFSETQ. The CDR3 extends over 14 amino acids.

V gene TRBV10-3 combines with J gene TRBJ2-3; 7 nucleotides align to TRBD2. The germline V gene has CDR1 ENHRY and CDR2 SYGVKD. V was pared by 3 bases and J by 6 bases, with 3 bases of the junction left unmatched. This CDR3 contains 13 residues. The CDR3 is CAISDSGGDTQYF. CDR3 in DNA: TGTGCCATCAGTGATTCCGGGGGGGATACGCAGTATTTT.

V usage is TRBV27 and J usage is TRBJ2-2; possibly TRBD2 for D (5 bases). Germline CDR1 MNHEY, CDR2 SMNVEV (reference sequence). The CDR3 has 14 amino acids. V lost 3 bases, J lost 4 bases, and 9 bases lay in between. The CDR3 reads CASSFGDSTGELFF. The CDR3 DNA reads TGTGCCAGCAGTTTCGGGGATAGCACCGGGGAGCTGTTTTTT.

V is TRBV7-4 and J is TRBJ2-2, with D perhaps TRBD2 (6 bases). CDR1 and CDR2 from the germline V gene are SGHVT and SQSDAQ. V lost 5 bases, J lost 2 bases, and 9 bases lay in between. This CDR3 has 14 amino acids. Here the CDR3 DNA reads TGTGCCAGCAGCCGGGACTTTAACACCGGGGAGCTGTTTTTT. Amino acid sequence: CASSRDFNTGELFF.

This clone was seen just once. The CDR3 here is CASSTTRETRETQYF. The DNA of the CDR3 is TGTGCCAGCTCAACGACGAGGGAGACCCGGGAGACCCAGTACTTC. The V call is TRBV18, the J call TRBJ2-5; D is possibly TRBD2 (5 bases). Per the germline V gene, CDR1 is KGHSH and CDR2 is LQKENI. V was pared by 5 bases and J by 5 bases, with 18 bases between. The CDR3 runs 15 residues.

This clone was seen only once. V gene TRBV25-1 combines with J gene TRBJ2-5, with D perhaps TRBD2 (6 bases). Trimming cost V 1 base and J 5 bases, with 20 bases left between them. Germline V gives CDR1 MGHDK, CDR2 SYGVNS. The CDR3 spans 17 residues. The CDR3 is CASSESWVGGTEETQYF. In DNA, the CDR3 is TGTGCCAGCAGTGAATCGTGGGTTGGAGGGACGGAGGAGACCCAGTACTTC.

The chain recombines TRBV7-9 with TRBJ2-7; D remains ambiguous. V lost 5 bases and J lost 2, with 10 bases in between. This CDR3 has 13 amino acids. The germline V gene encodes CDR1 SEHNR and CDR2 FQNEAQ (reference sequence). The CDR3 sequence: CASSTDTAYEQYF. The CDR3 DNA follows: TGTGCCAGCAGCACCGACACGGCCTACGAGCAGTACTTC.

This clone was seen only a few times. The chain is built from TRBV25-1 and TRBJ2-3; D not resolved. V was trimmed by 11 bases and J by 2 bases, leaving 11 bases between them. Germline V CDR1 and CDR2: MGHDK, SYGVNS. The CDR3 is 12 residues long. The CDR3 nucleotides read TGTGCCGTACAGAGCTACACAGATACGCAGTATTTT. Translated: CAVQSYTDTQYF.

CDR3 region: CASSVAVGNYEQYF. CDR3 DNA: TGTGCCAGCAGCGTAGCGGTGGGGAACTACGAGCAGTACTTC. The genes are TRBV9 and TRBJ2-7, with D unclear. Deletions cut 0 bases from V and 3 bases from J, with 10 bases between. Germline CDR1 reads SGDLS; CDR2 reads YYNGEE. The CDR3 has 14 residues.

V is TRBV7-2 and J is TRBJ2-7, with D tentatively TRBD1 (6 bases). CDR3 size: 14 residues. V was shortened by 2 bases and J by 3 bases, with 11 bases between the two germline ends. Germline V gene sequence: CDR1 SGHTA, CDR2 FQGNSA. CDR3 nucleotides: TGTGCCAGCAGCTTAAGGGGACAAGACTACGAGCAGTACTTC. Translating it yields CASSLRGQDYEQYF. Combining the CDR3 with reference TRBV7-2 and TRBJ2-7 gives the whole variable domain GAGVSQSPSNKVTEKGKDVELRCDPISGHTALYWYRQSLGQGLEFLIYFQGNSAPDKSGLPSDRFSAERTGGSVSTLTIQRTQQEDSAVYLCASSLRGQDYEQYFGPGTRLTVT.

V usage is TRBV7-8 and J usage is TRBJ2-7, with unresolved D. V lost 1 base, J lost 2 bases, and 6 bases lay in between. CDR1 is SGHVS, CDR2 FQNEAQ, per germline. This CDR3 is 13 amino acids long. Here the CDR3 DNA reads TGTGCCAGCAGCTTAGGGTCCCCCTACGAGCAGTACTTC. Protein: CASSLGSPYEQYF. The whole variable domain, remainder taken from reference TRBV7-8 and TRBJ2-7, is GAGVSQSPRYKVAKRGQDVALRCDPISGHVSLFWYQQALGQGPEFLTYFQNEAQLDKSGLPSDRFFAERPEGSVSTLKIQRTQQEDSAVYLCASSLGSPYEQYFGPGTRLTVT.

J is TRBJ1-1 and V is TRBV7-7; a possible D gene is TRBD1 (5 bases). Trimming pared 9 bases from V and 4 bases from J, leaving 12 bases between. Germline lookup yields CDR1 SSHAT and CDR2 FNYEAQ (reference sequence). CDR3 length: 12 amino acids. CDR3 nucleotide sequence: TGTGCCAGAATAGGGGAGAGCACTGAAGCTTTCTTT. This encodes CARIGESTEAFF. The full variable domain, its missing parts supplied by reference TRBV7-7 and TRBJ1-1, is GAGVSQSPRYKVTKRGQDVTLRCDPISSHATLYWYQQALGQGPEFLTYFNYEAQPDKSGLPSDRFSAERPEGSISTLTIQRTEQRDSAMYRCARIGESTEAFFGQGTRLTVV.

V and J are TRBV5-1 and TRBJ1-1; TRBD1 is a possible D gene (6 bases). The CDR3 spans 15 residues. Trimming took 1 base from V and 4 from J, leaving 14 bases between them. The germline V gene encodes CDR1 SGHRS and CDR2 YFSETQ. CDR3 residues: CASSLMGARGTEAFF. The DNA of the CDR3 is TGCGCCAGCAGCTTGATGGGGGCGAGAGGCACTGAAGCTTTCTTT.

The chain couples TRBV30 to TRBJ2-7; no clear D. The CDR3 sequence is 13 residues long. The V and J ends lost 4 bases and 0 bases respectively, with 10 bases between them. The germline V gene encodes CDR1 GTSNPN and CDR2 SVGIG (reference sequence). The CDR3 here is CAWISESSYEQYF. CDR3 nucleotide sequence: TGTGCCTGGATCTCGGAAAGCTCCTACGAGCAGTACTTC.

This clone appeared once. The chain joins TRBV29-1 to TRBJ2-1, with D perhaps being TRBD1 or TRBD2 (6 bases each). The CDR3 is made up of 15 amino acids. Germline values: CDR1 SQVTM, CDR2 ANQGSEA. V was shortened by 4 bases and J by 2 bases, with 15 bases between the two germline ends. DNA for the CDR3: TGCAGCGTTGGAGAAGGCGGGGACACCTACAATGAGCAGTTCTTC. Translated, it gives CSVGEGGDTYNEQFF.

The gene calls are TRBV7-6 and TRBJ2-3; TRBD2 is a possible D gene (6 bases). Germline CDR1 and CDR2: SGHVS and FNYEAQ. This CDR3 has 17 amino acids. The V gene lost 4 bases and the J gene lost 1 base, with 18 bases spanning the gap. CDR3 loop: CASSSPNDGGGTDTQYF. The DNA of the CDR3 is TGTGCCAGCAGCTCCCCTAACGACGGGGGAGGCACAGATACGCAGTATTTT.

This chain uses TRBV11-2 with TRBJ2-6, with D possibly being TRBD2 (6 bases). The CDR3 extends over 15 amino acids. V was trimmed by 11 bases and J by 0 bases, leaving 14 bases between them. Germline CDR1 and CDR2: SGHAT and FQNNGV. In DNA form, the CDR3 reads TGTGCCTCGGGGACGGGAGTCTCTGGGGCCAACGTCCTGACTTTC. Encoded protein: CASGTGVSGANVLTF. Looking up the rest from reference TRBV11-2 and TRBJ2-6 gives the full variable domain: EAGVAQSPRYKIIEKRQSVAFWCNPISGHATLYWYQQILGQGPKLLIQFQNNGVVDDSQLPKDRFSAERLKGVDSTLKIQPAKLEDSAVYLCASGTGVSGANVLTFGAGSRLTVL.

The rearrangement uses TRBV4-2 and TRBJ2-1; 10 positions match TRBD2. The V gene end was trimmed by 1 base and the J gene end by 9 bases; junction bases not matched to a gene: 15. The germline V gene has CDR1 LGHNA and CDR2 YNFKEQ. The CDR3 is made up of 18 amino acids. The CDR3, as DNA: TGTGCCAGCAGCCAAGGTGGACTAGCGGAAAACGACGGGAGTGAGCAGTTCTTC. It translates to CASSQGGLAENDGSEQFF.

The genes are TRBV13 and TRBJ2-3; D might be TRBD1 (5 bases). The CDR3 is 16 amino acids. CDR1 is PRHDT and CDR2 is FYEKMQ in the germline V gene (reference sequence). With 5 bases removed from V and 4 bases from J, the gap between germline ends came to 19 bases. The CDR3 loop reads CASSRRQMALADTQYF. CDR3 coding DNA: TGTGCCAGCAGCCGGCGACAGATGGCATTGGCAGATACGCAGTATTTT.

This clone was seen a few times. A far larger clone differs by one base, so this is likely a read error. Other DNA sequences in the same sample also yield this CDR3. V gene TRBV4-1 combines with J gene TRBJ2-7; D call uncertain. Trimming shortened V by 0 bases and J by 2 bases, and 8 bases separated the two germline ends. This CDR3 is built from 14 residues. Looked up from germline, CDR1 is MGHRA and CDR2 is YSYEKL. For the CDR3, the DNA is TGCGCCAGCAGCCAAGATCCCGGCCCCTACGAGCAGTACTTC. This gives the protein CASSQDPGPYEQYF.

J is TRBJ1-1 and V is TRBV2; D uncertain. Trimming cost V 8 bases and J 1 base, with 11 bases left between them. This CDR3 spans 13 amino acids. Germline CDR1 and CDR2: SNHLY and FYNNEI. This CDR3 reads CASQRRSNTEAFF. The CDR3 coding sequence is TGTGCCAGCCAGAGGAGGTCGAACACTGAAGCTTTCTTT.

The chain carries TRBV30 and TRBJ2-2, with 10 bases lining up with TRBD2. The V and J ends lost 3 bases and 1 base, in that order; junction bases with no gene match: 5. This CDR3 is built from 16 residues. Per the germline V gene, CDR1 is GTSNPN and CDR2 is SVGIG (reference sequence). CDR3 in amino acids: CAWSLRLAGNTGELFF. Here the CDR3 DNA reads TGTGCCTGGAGCCTCAGACTAGCGGGGAACACCGGGGAGCTGTTTTTT.

The chain couples TRBV7-9 to TRBJ2-7; 11 nucleotides agree with TRBD2. There are 15 residues in the CDR3. V lost 3 bases and J lost 4; bases outside the gene matches: 5. Per germline, CDR1 SEHNR and CDR2 FQNEAQ (reference sequence). This chain's CDR3 is CASSFTTSGKYEQYF. The CDR3 nucleotides read TGTGCCAGCAGCTTTACGACTAGCGGGAAGTACGAGCAGTACTTC.

In its sample, this clone was seen once. Other nucleotide sequences from this sample produce the same CDR3. This chain joins TRBV5-1 and TRBJ2-7; D possibly corresponds to TRBD2 (6 bases). Trimming cost V 0 bases and J 2 bases, with 9 bases left between them. Germline V CDR1 and CDR2: SGHRS, YFSETQ. The CDR3 runs to 14 residues. The CDR3 spells CASSLETGAYEQYF. Written as DNA, the CDR3 is TGCGCCAGCAGCTTGGAAACGGGAGCCTACGAGCAGTACTTC.